This T cell receptor (beta chain) was sequenced during a study of T cell responses to AZD1222 COVID-19 vaccine. The study's findings and limits: Researchers took repertoire samples only after the peak T cell response had come.

As concerns this clone: The antigen is not known.

This CDR3 contains 16 residues. CDR1 is SGHTA and CDR2 is FQGNSA in the germline V gene. V lost 5 bases to trimming and J lost 4 bases; unmatched junction nucleotides: 8. TCRdb keeps only in-frame clones here, not all; method: immunoSEQ multiplex PCR. The table has around 88,000 clones, around nine tenths seen once; the top ten hold over 9%. This TCR was sampled from an adult in good health. The V call is TRBV7-2, the J call TRBJ2-2, with 9 positions matching TRBD1. The input for sequencing was peripheral blood, taken on day 0 of MenACWY control vaccination. The CDR3 loop is CASSLSGTGITGELFF. The CDR3 region has the DNA TGTGCCAGCAGCCTGTCCGGGACAGGGATCACCGGGGAGCTGTTTTTT.